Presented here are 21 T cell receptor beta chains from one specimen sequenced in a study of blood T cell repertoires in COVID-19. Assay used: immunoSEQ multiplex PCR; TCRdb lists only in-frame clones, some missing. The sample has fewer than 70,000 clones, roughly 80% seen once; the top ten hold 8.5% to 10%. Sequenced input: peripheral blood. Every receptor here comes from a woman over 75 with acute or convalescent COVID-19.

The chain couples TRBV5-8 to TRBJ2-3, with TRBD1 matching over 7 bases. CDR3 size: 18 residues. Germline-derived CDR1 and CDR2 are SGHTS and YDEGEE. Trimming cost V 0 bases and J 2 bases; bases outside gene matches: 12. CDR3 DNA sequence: TGTGCCAGCAGCTTGGGGTCATTCCGGGACAGACTCACAGATACGCAGTATTTT. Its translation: CASSLGSFRDRLTDTQYF.

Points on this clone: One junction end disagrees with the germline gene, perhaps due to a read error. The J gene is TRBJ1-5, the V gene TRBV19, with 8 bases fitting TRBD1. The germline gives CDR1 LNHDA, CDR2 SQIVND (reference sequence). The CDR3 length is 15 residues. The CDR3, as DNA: TGTGCCAGTAGTAGGGAGAGACAGGGGAATCGGCCCCAGCATTTT. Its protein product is CASSRERQGNRPQHF.

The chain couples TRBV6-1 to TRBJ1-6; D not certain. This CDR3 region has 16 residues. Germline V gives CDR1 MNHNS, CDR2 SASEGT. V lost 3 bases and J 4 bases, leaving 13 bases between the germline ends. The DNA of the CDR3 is TGTGCCAGCAGTGATCCGATAACAATTTATAATTCACCCCTCCACTTT. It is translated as CASSDPITIYNSPLHF.

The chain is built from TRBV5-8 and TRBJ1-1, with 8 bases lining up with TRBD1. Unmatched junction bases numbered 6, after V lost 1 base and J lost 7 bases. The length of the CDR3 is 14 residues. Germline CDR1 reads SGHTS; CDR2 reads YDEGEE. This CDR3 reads CASSLQGASIEAFF. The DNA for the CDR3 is TGTGCCAGCAGCTTGCAGGGGGCGAGTATTGAAGCTTTCTTT.

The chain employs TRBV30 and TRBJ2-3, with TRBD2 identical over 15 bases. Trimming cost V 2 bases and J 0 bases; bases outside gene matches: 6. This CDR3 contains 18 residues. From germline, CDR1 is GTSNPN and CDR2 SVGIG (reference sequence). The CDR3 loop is CAWSYGLAGGASTDTQYF. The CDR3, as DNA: TGTGCCTGGAGTTACGGACTAGCGGGAGGGGCTAGCACAGATACGCAGTATTTT.

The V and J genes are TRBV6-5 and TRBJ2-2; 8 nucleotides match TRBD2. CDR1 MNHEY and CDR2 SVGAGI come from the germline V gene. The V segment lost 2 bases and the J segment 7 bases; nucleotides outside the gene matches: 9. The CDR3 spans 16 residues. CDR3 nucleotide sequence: TGTGCCAGCAGTTACCAGCCTAGCGGGTTCATCGGGGAGCTGTTTTTT. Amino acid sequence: CASSYQPSGFIGELFF.

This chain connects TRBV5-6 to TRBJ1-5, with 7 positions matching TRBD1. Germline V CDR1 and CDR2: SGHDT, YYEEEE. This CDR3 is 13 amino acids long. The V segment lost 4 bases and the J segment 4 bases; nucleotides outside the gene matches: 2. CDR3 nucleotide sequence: TGTGCCAGCAGCAAGGACAGGAATCAGCCCCAGCATTTT. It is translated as CASSKDRNQPQHF. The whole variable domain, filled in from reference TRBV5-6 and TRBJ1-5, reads DAGVTQSPTHLIKTRGQQVTLRCSPKSGHDTVSWYQQALGQGPQFIFQYYEEEERQRGNFPDRFSGHQFPNYSSELNVNALLLGDSALYLCASSKDRNQPQHFGDGTRLSIL.

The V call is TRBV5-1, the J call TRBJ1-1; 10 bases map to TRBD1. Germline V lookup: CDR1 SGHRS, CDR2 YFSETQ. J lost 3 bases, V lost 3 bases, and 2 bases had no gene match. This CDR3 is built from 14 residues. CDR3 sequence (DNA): TGCGCCAGCAGCTGGACAGGGGGAGACACTGAAGCTTTCTTT. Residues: CASSWTGGDTEAFF.

CDR3 DNA: TGTGCCAGCAGCCTCGGCCTACGGGGAGGGCCCTTTCGAGATACGCAGTATTTT. As protein: CASSLGLRGGPFRDTQYF. This chain uses TRBV3-1 (or the pseudogene TRBV3-2) with TRBJ2-3; TRBD2 matches 7 bases. The V gene end was trimmed by 4 bases and the J gene end by 5 bases; junction bases not matched to a gene: 18. The CDR3 length is 18 residues. From germline, CDR1 is LGHDT and CDR2 YNNKEL (reference sequence).

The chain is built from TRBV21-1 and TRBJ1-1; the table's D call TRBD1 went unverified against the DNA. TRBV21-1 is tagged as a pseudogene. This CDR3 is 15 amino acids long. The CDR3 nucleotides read TGTGCCAGCAGCTCCCGGTCGGACAGGGACACTGAAGCTTTCTTT. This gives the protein CASSSRSDRDTEAFF.

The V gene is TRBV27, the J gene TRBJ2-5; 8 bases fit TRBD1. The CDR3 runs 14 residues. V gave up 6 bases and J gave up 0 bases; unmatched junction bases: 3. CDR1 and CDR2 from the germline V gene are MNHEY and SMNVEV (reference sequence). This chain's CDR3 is CASSRGPYQETQYF. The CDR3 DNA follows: TGTGCCAGCAGCAGGGGGCCGTACCAAGAGACCCAGTACTTC.

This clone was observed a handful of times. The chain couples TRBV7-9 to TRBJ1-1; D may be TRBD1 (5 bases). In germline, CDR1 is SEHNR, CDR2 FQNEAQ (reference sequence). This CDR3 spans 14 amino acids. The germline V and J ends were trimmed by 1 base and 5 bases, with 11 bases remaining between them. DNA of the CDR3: TGTGCCAGCAGCTTAGAAGCAGGGAGGACTGAAGCTTTCTTT. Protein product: CASSLEAGRTEAFF.

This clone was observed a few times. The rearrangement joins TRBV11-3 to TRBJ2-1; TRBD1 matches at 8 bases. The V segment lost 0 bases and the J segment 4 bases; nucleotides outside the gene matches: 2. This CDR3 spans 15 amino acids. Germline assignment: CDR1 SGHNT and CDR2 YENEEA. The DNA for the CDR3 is TGTGCCAGCAGCTTAGACAGGGGGCTTTACAATGAGCAGTTCTTC. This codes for CASSLDRGLYNEQFF.

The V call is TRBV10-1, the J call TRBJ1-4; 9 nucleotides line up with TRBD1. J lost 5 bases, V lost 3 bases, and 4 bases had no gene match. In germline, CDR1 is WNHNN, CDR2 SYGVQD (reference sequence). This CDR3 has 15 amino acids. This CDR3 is CASSDTGTGNEKLFF. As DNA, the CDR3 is TGCGCCAGCAGTGATACCGGGACAGGGAATGAAAAACTGTTTTTT.

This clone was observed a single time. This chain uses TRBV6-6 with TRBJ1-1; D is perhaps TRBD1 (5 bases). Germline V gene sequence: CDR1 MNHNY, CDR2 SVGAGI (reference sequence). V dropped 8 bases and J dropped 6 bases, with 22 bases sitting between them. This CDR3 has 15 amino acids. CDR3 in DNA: TGTGCCAGCCGGCGAAGGAAGGCGCAGGGCCCTGAAGCTTTCTTT. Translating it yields CASRRRKAQGPEAFF.

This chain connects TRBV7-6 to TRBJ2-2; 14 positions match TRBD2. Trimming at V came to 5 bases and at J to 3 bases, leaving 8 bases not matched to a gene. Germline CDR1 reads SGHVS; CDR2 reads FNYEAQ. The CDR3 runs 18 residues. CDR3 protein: CASSLRTSGGIYTGELFF. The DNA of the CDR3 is TGTGCCAGCAGCCTGAGGACTAGCGGGGGGATATACACCGGGGAGCTGTTTTTT. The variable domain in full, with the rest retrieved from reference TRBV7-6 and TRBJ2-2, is GAGVSQSPRYKVTKRGQDVALRCDPISGHVSLYWYRQALGQGPEFLTYFNYEAQQDKSGLPNDRFSAERPEGSISTLTIQRTEQRDSAMYRCASSLRTSGGIYTGELFFGEGSRLTVL.

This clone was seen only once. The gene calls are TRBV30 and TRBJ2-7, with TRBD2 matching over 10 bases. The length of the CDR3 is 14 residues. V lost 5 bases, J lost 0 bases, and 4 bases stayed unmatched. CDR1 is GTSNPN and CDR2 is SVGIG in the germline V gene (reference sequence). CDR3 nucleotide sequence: TGTGCCTGGTCTACTAGCGGGGCCTCCTACGAGCAGTACTTC. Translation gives CAWSTSGASYEQYF.

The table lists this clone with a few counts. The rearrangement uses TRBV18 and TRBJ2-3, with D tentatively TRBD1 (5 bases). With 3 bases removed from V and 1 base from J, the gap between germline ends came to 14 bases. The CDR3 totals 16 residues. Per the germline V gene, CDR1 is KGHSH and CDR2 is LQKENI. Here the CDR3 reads CASSPTGLGGTDTQYF. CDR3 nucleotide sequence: TGTGCCAGCTCACCTACGGGTCTAGGGGGCACAGATACGCAGTATTTT.

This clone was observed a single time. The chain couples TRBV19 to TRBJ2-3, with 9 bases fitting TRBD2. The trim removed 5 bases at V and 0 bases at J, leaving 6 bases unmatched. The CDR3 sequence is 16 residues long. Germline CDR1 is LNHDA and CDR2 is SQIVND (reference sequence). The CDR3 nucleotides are TGTGCCAGTAGTCCCCGACTAGCGGTGAGCACAGATACGCAGTATTTT. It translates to CASSPRLAVSTDTQYF.

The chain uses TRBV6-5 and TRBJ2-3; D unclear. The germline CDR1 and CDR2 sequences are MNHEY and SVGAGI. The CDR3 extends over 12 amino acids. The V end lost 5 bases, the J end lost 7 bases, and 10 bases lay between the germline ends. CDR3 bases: TGTGCCAGCAGTCCCGGGTTCTATACGCAGTATTTT. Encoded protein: CASSPGFYTQYF.

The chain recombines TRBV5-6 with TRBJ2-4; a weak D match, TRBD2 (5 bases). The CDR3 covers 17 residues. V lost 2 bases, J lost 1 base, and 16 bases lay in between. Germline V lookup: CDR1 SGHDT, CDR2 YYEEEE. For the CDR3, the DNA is TGTGCCAGCAGCTTCGTTCGGGGTAGGGAGGCCAAAAACATTCAGTACTTC. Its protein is CASSFVRGREAKNIQYF.